What follows are 8 T cell receptor beta chains derived from one specimen sequenced in a study of shared clonotypes between healthy human individuals. CD45RO negativity and positive selection for CCR7 defined naive CD8 cells, a population that excluded terminally differentiated effector memory CD45RA+ cells. The assay was immunoSEQ multiplex PCR, and TCRdb's table has in-frame clones only and misses some. This sample has 2 million or so clones, with about 95% found just once. The specimen was naive CD8+ T cells sorted from blood. The receptors come from a man in his late teens or twenties in good health.

The chain recombines TRBV27 with TRBJ2-1; 14 bases agree with TRBD2. CDR3 length equals 15 residues. The V gene's germline CDR1 is MNHEY and CDR2 SMNVEV (reference sequence). Trimming at V came to 5 bases and at J to 8 bases, leaving 5 bases not matched to a gene. The CDR3 reads CASSLGTSGGDEQFF. Here the CDR3 DNA reads TGTGCCAGCAGTCTCGGGACTAGCGGGGGCGATGAGCAGTTCTTC.

This clone has just one count. The J gene is TRBJ2-2, the V gene TRBV13, with 9 bases identical to TRBD2. V was clipped by 6 bases and J by 6 bases; unmatched bases: 8. The CDR3 consists of 15 residues. The germline V gene has CDR1 PRHDT and CDR2 FYEKMQ (reference sequence). Written as DNA, the CDR3 is TGTGCCAGCAGTTTCCTTAGCGGGAGTCCCGGGGAGCTGTTTTTT. Amino acids: CASSFLSGSPGELFF.

The chain has TRBV4-1 and TRBJ2-1, with 10 bases lining up with TRBD2. CDR3 size: 16 residues. Germline V lookup: CDR1 MGHRA, CDR2 YSYEKL. The J segment lost 5 bases and the V segment lost 0 bases, leaving 4 bases of the junction unmatched. CDR3 sequence: CASSQDRAGGDNEQFF. The CDR3 DNA sequence: TGCGCCAGCAGCCAAGATAGAGCGGGGGGGGACAATGAGCAGTTCTTC.

The J gene is TRBJ1-4, the V gene TRBV9; the D gene is possibly TRBD1 (6 bases). V was shortened by 4 bases and J by 3 bases, with 13 bases between the two germline ends. The CDR3 sequence is 15 residues long. Germline V gene sequence: CDR1 SGDLS, CDR2 YYNGEE. The CDR3 sequence is CASSPQGWANEKLFF. CDR3 coding DNA: TGTGCCAGCAGCCCGCAGGGGTGGGCTAATGAAAAACTGTTTTTT.

The V and J genes are TRBV7-9 and TRBJ2-1; D may be TRBD1 (6 bases). Germline CDR1 reads SEHNR; CDR2 reads FQNEAQ (reference sequence). With 5 bases removed from V and 10 bases from J, the gap between germline ends came to 12 bases. This CDR3 contains 12 residues. CDR3: CASSPRGWEQFF. The CDR3 nucleotides read TGTGCCAGCAGCCCTAGGGGGTGGGAGCAGTTCTTC.

This clone was seen a single time. This CDR3 is also generated by other DNA sequences in the sample. The V and J genes are TRBV29-1 and TRBJ2-7; 10 nucleotides line up with TRBD2. Trimming took 5 bases from V and 3 from J; bases not matched to a gene: 4. The CDR3 length is 13 residues. Germline V CDR1 and CDR2: SQVTM, ANQGSEA. CDR3 nucleotides: TGCAGCGTTTCTAGCGGGGGAGGCTACGAGCAGTACTTC. Its protein product is CSVSSGGGYEQYF.

V is TRBV28 and J is TRBJ1-4; no reliable D call. The CDR3 loop spans 16 amino acids. The V end was cut by 1 base, the J end by 2 bases, with 11 bases between. Germline V CDR1 and CDR2: MDHEN, SYDVKM. Here the CDR3 reads CASSLYEGQTNEKLFF. Written as DNA, the CDR3 is TGTGCCAGCAGTTTATATGAAGGGCAGACTAATGAAAAACTGTTTTTT.

For this clone: Sequence at one end of the junction differs from germline and may be a read error. The gene calls are TRBV9 and TRBJ2-5; TRBD1 agrees at 8 bases. CDR3 length: 15 residues. Germline values: CDR1 SGDLS, CDR2 YYNGEE. The CDR3 nucleotides read TGTGCCAGCAGCGTAGAAACAGGGGGTTGGGAGACCCGGTACTTC. It encodes CASSVETGGWETRYF.